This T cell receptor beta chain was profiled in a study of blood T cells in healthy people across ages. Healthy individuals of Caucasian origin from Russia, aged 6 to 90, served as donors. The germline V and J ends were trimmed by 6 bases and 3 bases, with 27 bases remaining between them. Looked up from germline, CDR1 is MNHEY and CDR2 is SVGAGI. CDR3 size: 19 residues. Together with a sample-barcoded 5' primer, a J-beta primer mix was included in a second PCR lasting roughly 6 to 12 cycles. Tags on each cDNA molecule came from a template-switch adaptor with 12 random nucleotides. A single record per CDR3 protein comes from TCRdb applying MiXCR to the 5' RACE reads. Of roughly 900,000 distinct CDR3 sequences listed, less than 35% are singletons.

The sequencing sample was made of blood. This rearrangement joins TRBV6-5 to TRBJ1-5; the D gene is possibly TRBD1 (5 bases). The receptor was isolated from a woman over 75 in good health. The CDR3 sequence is CASSYPRTRSEYNNQPQHF. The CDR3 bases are TGTGCCAGCAGCTACCCGCGGACACGGAGTGAATATAACAATCAGCCCCAGCATTTT.